The 9 T cell receptor beta chains given below trace back to one sample, sequenced in a study of tumor and adjacent non-tumor tissue in lung cancer. This sample's RNA came from whole unsorted tissue. This non-tumor lung sample came from over 3 cm beyond the tumor edge. Three rounds of nested PCR, following a modified ARM-PCR protocol, produced the TCRbeta library. TCRdb reprocessed the multiplex PCR reads via MiXCR and lists one record per CDR3 protein. The table lists 60,000 to 80,000 distinct CDR3 sequences, roughly 70% of them singletons. The specimen was distant non-tumor lung tissue. The receptors were gathered from a woman between 50 and 59 years old with non-small cell lung cancer.

With respect to this clonotype: An end of the junction differs from the germline gene, which may be a read error. V usage is TRBV6-1 and J usage is TRBJ2-1, with 10 bases that match TRBD1. Germline CDR1 and CDR2: MNHNS and SASEGT. CDR3 size: 15 residues. The CDR3 region is CANSVWGDRGDEQFF. DNA for the CDR3: TGTGCCAACAGCGTGTGGGGGGACAGGGGCGATGAGCAATTCTTC.

Comments on this clonotype: This clone may be a read error of a much larger clone one base away. The chain couples TRBV29-1 to TRBJ2-7; perhaps TRBD1 as D (6 bases). CDR3 length equals 13 residues. V lost 0 bases to trimming and J lost 3 bases, with 9 bases between them. The germline gives CDR1 SQVTM, CDR2 ANQGSEA. The chain's CDR3 is CSVEDQDSYEQYF. CDR3 DNA sequence: TGCAGCGTTGAAGATCAGGACAGCTACGAGCAGTACTTC.

Concerning this clonotype itself: Sequence at one end of the junction differs from germline and may be a read error. V usage is TRBV28 and J usage is TRBJ2-4; possible D gene TRBD2, 6 bases. CDR3 length: 20 residues. Germline V lookup: CDR1 MDHEN, CDR2 SYDVKM. DNA of the CDR3: TGTGTCAGCACCGACTCGAAAGGTAGCGGATTCACGATAACCAAAAACATTCAGTACTTC. This encodes CVSTDSKGSGFTITKNIQYF.

The genes are TRBV7-9 and TRBJ2-7; D is ambiguous. The CDR3 has 11 amino acids. Trimming stripped 1 base from V and 4 bases from J, with 2 bases between. Germline V gene sequence: CDR1 SEHNR, CDR2 FQNEAQ (reference sequence). DNA of the CDR3: TGTGCCAGCAGCTTAGAATACGAGCAGTACTTC. Translation: CASSLEYEQYF.

This clonotype was recorded a few times. This sequence may be a read error, since a much larger clone differs from it by one base. V usage is TRBV20-1 and J usage is TRBJ2-7, with D perhaps matching TRBD1 (6 bases). The CDR3 loop spans 14 amino acids. V lost 7 bases and J 7 bases, leaving 23 bases between the germline ends. Germline-derived CDR1 and CDR2 are DFQATT and SNEGSKA (reference sequence). CDR3 loop: CSVIRRGPQREQYF. The CDR3 coding sequence is TGCAGTGTTATTCGCAGGGGCCCTCAACGGGAGCAGTACTTC.

As concerns this clonotype: A clone one base away is much larger, so this may be a read error. This chain connects TRBV28 to TRBJ1-1, with D hard to call. The CDR3 has 11 amino acids. Germline V gene sequence: CDR1 MDHEN, CDR2 SYDVKM. The CDR3 reads CVSSIRTEAFF. CDR3 in DNA: TGTGTCAGCAGTATACGAACAGAAGCTTTCTTT.

The chain carries TRBV4-3 and TRBJ1-6; D uncertain. The CDR3 contains 13 residues. Germline V gene lookup returns CDR1 LGHNA and CDR2 YSLEER. The CDR3 here is CVNSQESGPPLHF. The CDR3 nucleotides read TGCGTCAACAGCCAAGAGTCCGGTCCACCCCTCCACTTT.

Regarding this clonotype: At one of its ends the junction is not consistent with the germline gene, which may arise from a read error. This chain joins TRBV11-1 and TRBJ2-1; 8 bases align to TRBD2. Germline-derived CDR1 and CDR2 are SGHAT and FQDESV (reference sequence). CDR3 size: 16 residues. CDR3 DNA: TGTGTCAGCAGAAAGTATGGGCTAGCGGGCGGTAATGGGCAGTTCTTC. Translation gives CVSRKYGLAGGNGQFF.

Note on this clonotype: Germline and junction disagree at one end, which may indicate a read error. The chain recombines TRBV29-1 with TRBJ2-2; TRBD1 or TRBD2 may be the D gene (5 bases each). CDR1 is SQVTM and CDR2 is ANQGSEA in the germline V gene. The CDR3 covers 20 residues. This chain's CDR3 is CSVEDPGWVGTGSSTGELFF. In DNA form, the CDR3 reads TGCAGTGTTGAAGACCCCGGGTGGGTAGGGACGGGGTCGAGCACCGGGGAACTGTTTTTT.